The present T cell receptor beta chain was sequenced within a study of blood T cell repertoires in COVID-19. The germline V gene encodes CDR1 MNHEY and CDR2 SMNVEV (reference sequence). The CDR3 has 16 residues. V was trimmed by 5 bases and J by 0 bases, leaving 16 bases between them. Per the original methods: Estimated nucleated cell counts came from reference gene primer amplification. Clones were sequenced by immunoSEQ multiplex PCR, and TCRdb holds only the in-frame ones, with some missing. That table gives V, J and clone size, and the DNA gave D and trimming. The data show around 500,000 clones, 80% to 90% seen once.

The sequenced sample was peripheral blood. The rearrangement uses TRBV27 and TRBJ1-1; no clear D. The receptor was isolated from a human donor in a cohort sampled during active COVID-19. For the CDR3, the DNA is TGTGCCAGCAGTAGCAAGTCAATGAGAATGAACACTGAAGCTTTCTTT. Translating gives CASSSKSMRMNTEAFF.